The following is a T cell receptor beta chain sequence with its context. The data stem from a study of blood T cell repertoires in COVID-19. Per germline, CDR1 KGHSH and CDR2 LQKENI. Trimming shortened V by 5 bases and J by 0 bases, and 7 bases separated the two germline ends. This CDR3 has 13 residues. Original data processing: Estimated nucleated cell counts came from reference gene primer amplification. Profiling relied on immunoSEQ multiplex PCR, and the TCRdb table lists in-frame clones only, not all of them. That table is the source of V, J and clone size, and D and trimming were worked out from the DNA. The sample lists roughly 390,000 clones, around 85% occurring once.

This chain uses TRBV18 with TRBJ1-1, with no clear D. The sample comprised peripheral blood. The TCR originated in a woman aged 18 to 35 with acute or convalescent COVID-19. CDR3 protein: CASSSQMNTEAFF. The CDR3 DNA follows: TGTGCCAGCTCAAGTCAGATGAACACTGAAGCTTTCTTT.